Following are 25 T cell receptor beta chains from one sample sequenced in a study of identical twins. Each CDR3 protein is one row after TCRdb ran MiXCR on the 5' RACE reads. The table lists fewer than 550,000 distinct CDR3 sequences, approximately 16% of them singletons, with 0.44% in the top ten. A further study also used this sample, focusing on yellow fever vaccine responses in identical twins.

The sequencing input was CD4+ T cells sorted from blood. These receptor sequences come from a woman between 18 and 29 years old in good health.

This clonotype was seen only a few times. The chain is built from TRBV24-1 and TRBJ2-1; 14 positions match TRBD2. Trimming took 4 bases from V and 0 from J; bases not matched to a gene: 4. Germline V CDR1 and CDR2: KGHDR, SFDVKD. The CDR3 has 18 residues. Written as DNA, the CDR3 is TGTGCCACCAGTGACGGGACTAGCGGGGGATACTCCTACAATGAGCAGTTCTTC. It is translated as CATSDGTSGGYSYNEQFF.

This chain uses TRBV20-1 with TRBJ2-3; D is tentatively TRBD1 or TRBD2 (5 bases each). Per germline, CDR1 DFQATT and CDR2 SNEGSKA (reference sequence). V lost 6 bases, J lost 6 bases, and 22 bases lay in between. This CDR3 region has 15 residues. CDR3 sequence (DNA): TGCAGTGCCATCCGGGACCCTACTCCTACGGATACGCAGTATTTT. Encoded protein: CSAIRDPTPTDTQYF.

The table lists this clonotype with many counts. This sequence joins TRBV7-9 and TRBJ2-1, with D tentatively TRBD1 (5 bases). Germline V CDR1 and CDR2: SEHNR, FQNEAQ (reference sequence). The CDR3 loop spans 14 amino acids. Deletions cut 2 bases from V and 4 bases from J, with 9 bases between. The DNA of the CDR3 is TGTGCCAGCAGCTTAAGACAGCTATACAATGAGCAGTTCTTC. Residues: CASSLRQLYNEQFF.

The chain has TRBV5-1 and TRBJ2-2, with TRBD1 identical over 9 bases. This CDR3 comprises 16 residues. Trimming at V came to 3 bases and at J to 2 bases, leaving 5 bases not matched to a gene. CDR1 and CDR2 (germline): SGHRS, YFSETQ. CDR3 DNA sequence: TGCGCCAGCAGCTGGACAGGGGCTGCAAACACCGGGGAGCTGTTTTTT. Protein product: CASSWTGAANTGELFF.

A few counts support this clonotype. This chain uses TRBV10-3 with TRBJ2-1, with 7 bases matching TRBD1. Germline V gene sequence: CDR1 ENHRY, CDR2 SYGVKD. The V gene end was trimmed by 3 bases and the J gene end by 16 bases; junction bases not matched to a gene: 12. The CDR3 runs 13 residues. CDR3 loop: CAISEGGIRLGFF. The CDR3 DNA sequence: TGTGCCATCAGTGAAGGGGGCATAAGGTTAGGATTCTTC.

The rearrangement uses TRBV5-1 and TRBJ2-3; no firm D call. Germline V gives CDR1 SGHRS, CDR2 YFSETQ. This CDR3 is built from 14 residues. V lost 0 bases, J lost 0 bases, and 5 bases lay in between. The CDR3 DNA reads TGCGCCAGCAGCTTGGATCAGAGCACAGATACGCAGTATTTT. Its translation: CASSLDQSTDTQYF.

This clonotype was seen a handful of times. CDR3 nucleotides: TGTGCCAGCAGGATCGGGACTAGCGGATACAATGAGCAGTTCTTC. Its translation: CASRIGTSGYNEQFF. The chain combines TRBV12-3 or TRBV12-4 with TRBJ2-1; 11 bases align to TRBD2. Trimming removed 6 bases from V and 4 bases from J; junction bases left unmatched: 5. This CDR3 comprises 15 residues.

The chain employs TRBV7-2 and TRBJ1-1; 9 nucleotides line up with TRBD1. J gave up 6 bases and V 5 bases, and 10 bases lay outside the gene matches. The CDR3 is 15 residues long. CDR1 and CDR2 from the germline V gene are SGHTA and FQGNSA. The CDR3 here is CASSLVGQGYSEAFF. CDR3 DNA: TGTGCCAGCAGCCTAGTAGGACAGGGGTACTCTGAAGCTTTCTTT.

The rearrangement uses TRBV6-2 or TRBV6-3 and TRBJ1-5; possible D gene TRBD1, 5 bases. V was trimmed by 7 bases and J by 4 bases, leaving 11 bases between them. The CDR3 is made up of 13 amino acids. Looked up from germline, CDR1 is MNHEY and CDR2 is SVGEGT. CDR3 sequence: CASTHEGNQPQHF. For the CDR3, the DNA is TGTGCCAGCACCCATGAGGGGAATCAGCCCCAGCATTTT.

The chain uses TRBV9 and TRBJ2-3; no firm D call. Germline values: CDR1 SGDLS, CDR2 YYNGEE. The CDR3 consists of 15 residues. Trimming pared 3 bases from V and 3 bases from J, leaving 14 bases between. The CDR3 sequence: CASSAIGMVTDTQYF. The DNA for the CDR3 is TGTGCCAGCAGCGCGATAGGGATGGTAACAGATACGCAGTATTTT. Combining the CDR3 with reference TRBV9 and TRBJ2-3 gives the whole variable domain DSGVTQTPKHLITATGQRVTLRCSPRSGDLSVYWYQQSLDQGLQFLIQYYNGEERAKGNILERFSAQQFPDLHSELNLSSLELGDSALYFCASSAIGMVTDTQYFGPGTRLTVL.

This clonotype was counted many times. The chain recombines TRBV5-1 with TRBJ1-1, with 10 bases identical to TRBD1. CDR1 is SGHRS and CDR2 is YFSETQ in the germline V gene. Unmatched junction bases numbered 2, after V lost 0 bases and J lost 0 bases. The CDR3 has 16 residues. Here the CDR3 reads CASSLETGGLNTEAFF. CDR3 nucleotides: TGCGCCAGCAGCTTGGAGACAGGGGGCTTGAACACTGAAGCTTTCTTT.

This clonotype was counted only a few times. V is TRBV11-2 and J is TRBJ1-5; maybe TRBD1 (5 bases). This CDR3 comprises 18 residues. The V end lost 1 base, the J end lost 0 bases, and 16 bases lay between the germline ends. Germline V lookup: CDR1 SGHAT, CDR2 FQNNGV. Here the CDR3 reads CASSLGTRGKLSNQPQHF. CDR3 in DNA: TGTGCCAGCAGCTTAGGAACCCGGGGGAAACTTAGCAATCAGCCCCAGCATTTT.

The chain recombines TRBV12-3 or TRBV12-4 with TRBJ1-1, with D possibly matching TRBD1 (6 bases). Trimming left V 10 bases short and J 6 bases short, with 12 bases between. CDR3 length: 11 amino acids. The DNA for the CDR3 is TGTGCCACTGAGGGGGAGGCTGAAGCTTTCTTT. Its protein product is CATEGEAEAFF.

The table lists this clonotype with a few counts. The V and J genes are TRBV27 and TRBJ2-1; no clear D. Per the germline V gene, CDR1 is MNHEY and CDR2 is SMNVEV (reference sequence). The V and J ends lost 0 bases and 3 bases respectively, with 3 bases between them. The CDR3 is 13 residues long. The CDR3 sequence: CASSLSNYNEQFF. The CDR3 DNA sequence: TGTGCCAGCAGTTTATCGAACTACAATGAGCAGTTCTTC.

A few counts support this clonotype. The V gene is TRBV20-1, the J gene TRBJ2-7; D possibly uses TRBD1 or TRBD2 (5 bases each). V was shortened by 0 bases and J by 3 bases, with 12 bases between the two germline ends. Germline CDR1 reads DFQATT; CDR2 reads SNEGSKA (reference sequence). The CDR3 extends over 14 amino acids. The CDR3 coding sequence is TGCAGTGCTAGAGATCCCCGGGGCGGCTACGAGCAGTACGTC. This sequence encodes CSARDPRGGYEQYV.

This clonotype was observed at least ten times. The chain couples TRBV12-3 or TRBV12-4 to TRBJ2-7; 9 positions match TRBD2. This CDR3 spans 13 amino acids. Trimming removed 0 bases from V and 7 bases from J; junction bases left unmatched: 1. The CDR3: CASSLALAGEQYF. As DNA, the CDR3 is TGTGCCAGCAGTTTAGCTCTAGCGGGGGAGCAGTACTTC.

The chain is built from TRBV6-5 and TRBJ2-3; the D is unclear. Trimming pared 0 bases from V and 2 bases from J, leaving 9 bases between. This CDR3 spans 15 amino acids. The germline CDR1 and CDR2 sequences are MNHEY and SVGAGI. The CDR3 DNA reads TGTGCCAGCAGTTACTCGGCTCAGACCACAGATACGCAGTATTTT. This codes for CASSYSAQTTDTQYF.

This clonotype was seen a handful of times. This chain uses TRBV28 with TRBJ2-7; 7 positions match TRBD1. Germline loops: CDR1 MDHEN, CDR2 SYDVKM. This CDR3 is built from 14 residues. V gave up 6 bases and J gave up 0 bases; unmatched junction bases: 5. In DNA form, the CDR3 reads TGTGCCAGCAGGGGACAGTCCAGCTCCTACGAGCAGTACTTC. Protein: CASRGQSSSYEQYF.

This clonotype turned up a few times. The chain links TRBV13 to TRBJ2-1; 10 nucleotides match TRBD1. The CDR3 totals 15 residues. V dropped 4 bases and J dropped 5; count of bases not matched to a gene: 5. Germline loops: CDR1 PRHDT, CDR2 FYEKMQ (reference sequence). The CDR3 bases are TGTGCCAGCAGCTACGGACAGGGGGGTGACAATGAGCAGTTCTTC. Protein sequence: CASSYGQGGDNEQFF.

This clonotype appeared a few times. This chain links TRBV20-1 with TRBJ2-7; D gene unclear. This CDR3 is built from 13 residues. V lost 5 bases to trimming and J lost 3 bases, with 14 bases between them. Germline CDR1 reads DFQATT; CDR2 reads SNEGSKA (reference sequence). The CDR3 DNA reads TGCAGTGCTCAAGGCCGGCTTCACTACGAGCAGTACTTC. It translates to CSAQGRLHYEQYF.

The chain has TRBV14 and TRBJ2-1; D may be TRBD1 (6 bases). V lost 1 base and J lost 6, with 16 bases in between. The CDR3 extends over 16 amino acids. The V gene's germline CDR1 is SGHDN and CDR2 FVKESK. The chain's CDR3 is CASSQVPGVSTNEQFF. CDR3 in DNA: TGTGCCAGCAGCCAAGTGCCAGGGGTTAGTACCAATGAGCAGTTCTTC.

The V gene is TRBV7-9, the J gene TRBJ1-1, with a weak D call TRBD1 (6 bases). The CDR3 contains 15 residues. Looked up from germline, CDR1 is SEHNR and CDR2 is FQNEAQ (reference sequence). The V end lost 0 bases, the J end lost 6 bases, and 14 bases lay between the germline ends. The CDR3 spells CASSLAGGKGAEAFF. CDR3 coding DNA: TGTGCCAGCAGCTTAGCCGGAGGGAAGGGGGCTGAAGCTTTCTTT.

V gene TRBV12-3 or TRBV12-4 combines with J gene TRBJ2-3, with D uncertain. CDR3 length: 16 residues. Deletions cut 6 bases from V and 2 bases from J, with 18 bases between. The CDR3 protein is CASRPLDALATDTQYF. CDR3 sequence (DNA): TGTGCCAGCAGGCCCTTAGATGCCCTGGCCACAGATACGCAGTATTTT.

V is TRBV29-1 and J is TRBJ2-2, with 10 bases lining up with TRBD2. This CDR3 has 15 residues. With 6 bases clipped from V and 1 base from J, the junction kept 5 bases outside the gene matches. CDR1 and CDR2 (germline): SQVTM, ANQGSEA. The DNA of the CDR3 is TGCAGCGTGGTCCTAGCGGGGGTGAACACCGGGGAGCTGTTTTTT. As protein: CSVVLAGVNTGELFF.

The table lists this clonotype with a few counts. This CDR3 is CASSLRQGGSTDTQYF. The CDR3 bases are TGCGCCAGCAGCTTGCGCCAGGGAGGGAGCACAGATACGCAGTATTTT. V and J are TRBV5-1 and TRBJ2-3; 7 bases are shared with TRBD2. The CDR3 is 16 residues long. Germline-derived CDR1 and CDR2 are SGHRS and YFSETQ. V shed 1 base and J 0 bases; nucleotides not matched to a gene: 5.